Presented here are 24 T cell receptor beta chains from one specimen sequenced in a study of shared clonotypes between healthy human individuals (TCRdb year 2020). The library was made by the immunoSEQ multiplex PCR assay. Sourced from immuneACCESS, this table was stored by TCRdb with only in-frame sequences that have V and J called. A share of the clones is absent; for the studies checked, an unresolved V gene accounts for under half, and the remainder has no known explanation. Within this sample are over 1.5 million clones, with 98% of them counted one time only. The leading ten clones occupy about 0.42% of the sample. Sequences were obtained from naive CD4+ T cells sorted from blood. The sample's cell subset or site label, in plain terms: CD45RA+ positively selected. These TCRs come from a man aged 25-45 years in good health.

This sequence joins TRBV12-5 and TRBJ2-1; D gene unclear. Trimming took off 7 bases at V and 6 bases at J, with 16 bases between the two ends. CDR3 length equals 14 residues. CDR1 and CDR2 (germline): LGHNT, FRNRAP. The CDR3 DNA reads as TGTGCTAGTGCCCAATTCTACCCGACCAATGAGCAGTTCTTC. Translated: CASAQFYPTNEQFF.

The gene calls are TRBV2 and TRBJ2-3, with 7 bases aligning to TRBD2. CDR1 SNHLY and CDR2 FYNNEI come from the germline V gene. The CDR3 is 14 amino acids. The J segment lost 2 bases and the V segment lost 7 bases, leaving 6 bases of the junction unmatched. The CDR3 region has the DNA TGTGCCAGCAAAAGAGCGGGACTCACAGATACGCAGTATTTT. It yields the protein CASKRAGLTDTQYF.

The CDR3 nucleotides are TGTGCCAGCAGCTTTTACAGGGGTGGCTACAATGAGCAGTTCTTC. Translated, it gives CASSFYRGGYNEQFF. This chain uses TRBV2 with TRBJ2-1; TRBD1 matches 7 bases. V lost 6 bases and J lost 3; bases outside the gene matches: 8. In germline, CDR1 is SNHLY, CDR2 FYNNEI. The CDR3 consists of 15 residues.

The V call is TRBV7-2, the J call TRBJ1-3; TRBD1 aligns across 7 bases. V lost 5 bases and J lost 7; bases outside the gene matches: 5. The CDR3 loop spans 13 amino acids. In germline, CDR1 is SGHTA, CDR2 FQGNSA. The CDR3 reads CASSPGQVNTIYF. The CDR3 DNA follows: TGTGCCAGCAGCCCCGGACAGGTGAACACCATATATTTT.

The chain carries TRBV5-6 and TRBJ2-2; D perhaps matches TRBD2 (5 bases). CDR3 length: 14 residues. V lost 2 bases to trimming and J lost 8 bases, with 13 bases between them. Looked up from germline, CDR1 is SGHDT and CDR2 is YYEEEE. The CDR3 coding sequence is TGTGCCAGCAGCTTCACTAGACCCTCTGGGGAGCTGTTTTTT. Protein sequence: CASSFTRPSGELFF.

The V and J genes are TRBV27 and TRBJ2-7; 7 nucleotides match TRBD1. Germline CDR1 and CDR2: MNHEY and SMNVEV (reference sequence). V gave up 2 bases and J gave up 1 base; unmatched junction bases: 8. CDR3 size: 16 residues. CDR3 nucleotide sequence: TGTGCCAGCAGTTTAGGGCTAGGGGGCGCTTCCTACGAGCAGTACTTC. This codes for CASSLGLGGASYEQYF.

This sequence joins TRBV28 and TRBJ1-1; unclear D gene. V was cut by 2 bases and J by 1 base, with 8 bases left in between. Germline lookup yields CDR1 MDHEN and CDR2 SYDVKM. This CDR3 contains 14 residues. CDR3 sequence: CASSLPPQNTEAFF. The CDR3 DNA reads TGTGCCAGCAGTTTACCCCCCCAGAACACTGAAGCTTTCTTT.

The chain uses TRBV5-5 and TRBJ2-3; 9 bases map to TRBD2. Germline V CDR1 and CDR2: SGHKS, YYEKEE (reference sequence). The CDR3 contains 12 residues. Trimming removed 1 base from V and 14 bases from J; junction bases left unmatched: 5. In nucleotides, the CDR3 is TGTGCCAGCAGCTTGACTAGCGGGTATACGTATTTT. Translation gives CASSLTSGYTYF.

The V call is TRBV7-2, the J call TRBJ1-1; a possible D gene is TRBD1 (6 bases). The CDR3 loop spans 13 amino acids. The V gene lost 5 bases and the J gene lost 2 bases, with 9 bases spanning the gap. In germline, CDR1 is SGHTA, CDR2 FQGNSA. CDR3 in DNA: TGTGCCAGCAGCGGACAGATAAACACTGAAGCTTTCTTT. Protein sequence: CASSGQINTEAFF.

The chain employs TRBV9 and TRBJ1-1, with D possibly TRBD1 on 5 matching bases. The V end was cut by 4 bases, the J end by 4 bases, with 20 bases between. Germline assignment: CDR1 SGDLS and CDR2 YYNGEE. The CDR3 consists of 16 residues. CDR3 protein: CASSLRGGPTATEAFF. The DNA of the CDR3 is TGTGCCAGCAGCCTGAGGGGTGGGCCCACTGCCACTGAAGCTTTCTTT.

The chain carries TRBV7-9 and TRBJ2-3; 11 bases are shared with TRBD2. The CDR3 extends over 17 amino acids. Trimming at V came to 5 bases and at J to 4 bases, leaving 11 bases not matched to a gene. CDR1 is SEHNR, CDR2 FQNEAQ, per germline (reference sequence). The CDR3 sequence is CASSRQTVSGRADTQYF. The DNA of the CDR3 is TGTGCCAGCAGCCGACAGACAGTTAGCGGGAGGGCAGATACGCAGTATTTT.

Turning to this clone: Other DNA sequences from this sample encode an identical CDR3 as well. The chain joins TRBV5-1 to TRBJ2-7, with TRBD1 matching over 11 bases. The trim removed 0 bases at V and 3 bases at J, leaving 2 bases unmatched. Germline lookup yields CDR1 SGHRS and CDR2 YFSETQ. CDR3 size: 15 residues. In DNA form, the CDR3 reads TGCGCCAGCAGCTTGGGCGGGACAGGGGGCTACGAGCAGTACTTC. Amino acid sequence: CASSLGGTGGYEQYF.

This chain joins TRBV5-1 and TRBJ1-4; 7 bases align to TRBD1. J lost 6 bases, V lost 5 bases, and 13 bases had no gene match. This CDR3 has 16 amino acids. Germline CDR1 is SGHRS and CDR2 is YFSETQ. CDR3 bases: TGCGCCAGCAGTGGCGTGACAGGGATAGGGGATGAAAAACTGTTTTTT. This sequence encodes CASSGVTGIGDEKLFF.

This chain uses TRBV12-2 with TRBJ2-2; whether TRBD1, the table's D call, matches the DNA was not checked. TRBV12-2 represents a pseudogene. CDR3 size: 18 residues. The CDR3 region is CASRLAQRGQGRTGELFF. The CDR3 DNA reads TGTGCAAGTCGCTTAGCACAGAGGGGACAGGGACGGACCGGGGAGCTGTTTTTT.

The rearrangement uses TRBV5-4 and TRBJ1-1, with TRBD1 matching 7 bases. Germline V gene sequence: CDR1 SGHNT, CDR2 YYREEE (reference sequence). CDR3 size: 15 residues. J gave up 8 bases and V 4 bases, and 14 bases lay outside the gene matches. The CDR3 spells CASSHGQEYKLEAFF. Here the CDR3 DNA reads TGTGCCAGCAGCCACGGACAGGAATATAAGTTGGAAGCTTTCTTT.

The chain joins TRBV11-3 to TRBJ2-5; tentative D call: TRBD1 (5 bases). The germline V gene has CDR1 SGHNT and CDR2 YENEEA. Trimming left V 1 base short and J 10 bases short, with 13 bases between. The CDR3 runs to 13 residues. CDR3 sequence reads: CASSLGPGQGQYF. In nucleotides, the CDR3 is TGTGCCAGCAGCTTAGGCCCAGGGCAGGGCCAGTACTTC.

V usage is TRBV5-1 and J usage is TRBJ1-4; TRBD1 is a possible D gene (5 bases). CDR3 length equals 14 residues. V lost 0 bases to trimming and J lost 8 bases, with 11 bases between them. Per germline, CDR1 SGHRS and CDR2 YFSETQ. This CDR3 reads CASSLGGIEEKLFF. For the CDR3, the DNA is TGCGCCAGCAGCTTGGGGGGGATTGAAGAAAAACTGTTTTTT.

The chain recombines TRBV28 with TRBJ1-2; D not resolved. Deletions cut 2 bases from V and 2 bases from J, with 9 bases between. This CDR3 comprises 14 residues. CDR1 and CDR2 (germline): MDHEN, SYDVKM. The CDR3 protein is CASSLGYVNYGYTF. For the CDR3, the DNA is TGTGCCAGCAGTTTAGGGTATGTGAACTATGGCTACACCTTC.

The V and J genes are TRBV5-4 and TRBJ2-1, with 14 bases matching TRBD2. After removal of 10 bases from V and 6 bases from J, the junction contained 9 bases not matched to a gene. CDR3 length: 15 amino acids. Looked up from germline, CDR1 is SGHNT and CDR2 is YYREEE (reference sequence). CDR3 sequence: CADGLAGGSPNEQFF. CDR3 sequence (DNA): TGTGCCGACGGACTAGCGGGAGGTTCCCCCAATGAGCAGTTCTTC.

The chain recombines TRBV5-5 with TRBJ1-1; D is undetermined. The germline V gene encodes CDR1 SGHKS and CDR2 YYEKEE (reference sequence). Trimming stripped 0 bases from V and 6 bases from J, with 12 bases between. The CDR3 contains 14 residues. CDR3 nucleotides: TGTGCCAGCAGCTTGGGGTGGGGAGGTCCTGAAGCTTTCTTT. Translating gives CASSLGWGGPEAFF.

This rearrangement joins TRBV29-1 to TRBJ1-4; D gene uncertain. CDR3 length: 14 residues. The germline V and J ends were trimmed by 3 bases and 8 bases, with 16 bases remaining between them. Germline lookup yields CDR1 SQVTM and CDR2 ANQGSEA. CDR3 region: CSVEDWAGGEKLFF. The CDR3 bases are TGCAGCGTTGAGGACTGGGCCGGCGGCGAAAAACTGTTTTTT.

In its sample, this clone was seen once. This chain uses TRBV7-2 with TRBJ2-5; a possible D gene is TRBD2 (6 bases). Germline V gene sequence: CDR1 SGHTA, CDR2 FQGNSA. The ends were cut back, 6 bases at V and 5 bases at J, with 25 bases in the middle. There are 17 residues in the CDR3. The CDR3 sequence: CASSRGGVAEWGETQYF. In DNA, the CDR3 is TGTGCCAGCAGTCGAGGCGGGGTAGCGGAGTGGGGGGAGACCCAGTACTTC.

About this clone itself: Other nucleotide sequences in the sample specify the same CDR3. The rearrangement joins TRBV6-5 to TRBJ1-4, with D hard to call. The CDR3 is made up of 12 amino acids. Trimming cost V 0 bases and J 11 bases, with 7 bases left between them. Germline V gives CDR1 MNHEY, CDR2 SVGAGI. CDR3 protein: CASSYSSGKLFF. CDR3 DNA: TGTGCCAGCAGTTACTCGTCGGGGAAACTGTTTTTT.

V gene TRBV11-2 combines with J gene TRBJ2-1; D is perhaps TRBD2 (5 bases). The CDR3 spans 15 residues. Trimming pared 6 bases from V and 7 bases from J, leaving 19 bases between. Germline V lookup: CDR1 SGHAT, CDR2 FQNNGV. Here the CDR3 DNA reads TGTGCCAGCAGGAGGACGAGCGGTAGAGAAAATGAGCAGTTCTTC. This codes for CASRRTSGRENEQFF.